A selection of T cell receptor beta chains follows, all from one sample in a study of OX40 agonist ivuxolimab in advanced cancers. Clones were sequenced by immunoSEQ multiplex PCR, and TCRdb holds only the in-frame ones, with some missing. The sample holds about 47,000 clones, around four fifths seen once. The source was CD4+ or CD8+ T cells sorted from blood, collected in a trial of the OX40 agonist ivuxolimab. Source of these receptors: an adult with an advanced solid tumor such as melanoma, head and neck, liver or kidney cancer. Both conserved end residues are part of each CDR3. Fields, in order: J gene, V gene, clone size, D gene, CDR3 protein, CDR3 DNA. A D gene is named only where the DNA matches it firmly. Size tells how often a clone was seen (once, few, many) or the class of an expanded clone, and some rows leave it out.

j_call: TRBJ2-5
v_call: TRBV5-5
clone_size: NA
d_call: NA
cdr3_aa: CASSSWTREGTQYF
cdr3_nt: TGTGCCAGCAGCTCTTGGACGCGCGAGGGGACCCAGTACTTC

j_call: TRBJ2-2
v_call: TRBV19
clone_size: NA
d_call: NA
cdr3_aa: CASSPAYLGAGELFF
cdr3_nt: TGTGCCAGTAGTCCCGCCTACTTGGGGGCCGGGGAGCTGTTTTTT

j_call: TRBJ2-1
v_call: TRBV19
clone_size: few
d_call: TRBD2
cdr3_aa: CASSMTSGDWLYNEQFF
cdr3_nt: TGTGCCAGTAGTATGACTAGCGGGGACTGGTTATACAATGAGCAGTTCTTC

j_call: TRBJ2-2
v_call: TRBV2
clone_size: NA
d_call: TRBD1
cdr3_aa: CASSEYWGQPAPGELFF
cdr3_nt: TGTGCCAGCAGTGAATATTGGGGACAGCCTGCGCCCGGGGAGCTGTTTTTT

j_call: TRBJ2-3
v_call: TRBV4-3
clone_size: NA
d_call: NA
cdr3_aa: CASSQDLGQGGTDTQYF
cdr3_nt: TGCGCCAGCAGCCAAGATTTAGGCCAGGGAGGCACAGATACGCAGTATTTT

j_call: TRBJ2-7
v_call: TRBV5-1
clone_size: NA
d_call: TRBD1
cdr3_aa: CASSLTGTGGYEQYF
cdr3_nt: TGCGCCAGCAGCTTAACCGGGACAGGGGGCTACGAGCAGTACTTC

j_call: TRBJ2-5
v_call: TRBV29-1
clone_size: NA
d_call: NA
cdr3_aa: CSVAPYSGLYQETQYF
cdr3_nt: TGCAGCGTTGCTCCGTATTCAGGGTTATACCAAGAGACCCAGTACTTC

j_call: TRBJ2-1
v_call: TRBV25-1
clone_size: few
d_call: NA
cdr3_aa: CASRGLSPYNEQFF
cdr3_nt: TGTGCCAGCAGGGGACTTTCCCCCTACAATGAGCAGTTCTTC

j_call: TRBJ2-2
v_call: TRBV4-1
clone_size: NA
d_call: NA
cdr3_aa: CASSPYGETNTGELFF
cdr3_nt: TGCGCCAGCAGCCCCTACGGGGAAACGAACACCGGGGAGCTGTTTTTT

j_call: TRBJ1-2
v_call: TRBV6-1
clone_size: medium-sized
d_call: NA
cdr3_aa: CASSSVRIYGYTF
cdr3_nt: TGTGCCAGCAGCTCTGTACGCATCTATGGCTACACCTTC

j_call: TRBJ2-7
v_call: TRBV14
clone_size: NA
d_call: NA
cdr3_aa: CASSQRPTAEPFAYEQYF
cdr3_nt: TGTGCCAGCAGCCAGAGGCCAACCGCTGAACCATTCGCCTACGAGCAGTACTTC

j_call: TRBJ2-5
v_call: TRBV27
clone_size: NA
d_call: TRBD2
cdr3_aa: CASSPLAGGRETQYF
cdr3_nt: TGTGCCAGCAGTCCCCTAGCGGGGGGGAGAGAGACCCAGTACTTC

j_call: TRBJ1-5
v_call: TRBV6-5
clone_size: NA
d_call: NA
cdr3_aa: CASRPPGLNQPQHF
cdr3_nt: TGTGCCAGCAGACCCCCAGGCCTCAATCAGCCCCAGCATTTT

j_call: TRBJ2-1
v_call: TRBV19
clone_size: NA
d_call: TRBD1
cdr3_aa: CASSITARDRVLNEQFF
cdr3_nt: TGTGCCAGTAGTATCACGGCCCGGGACAGGGTTTTAAATGAGCAGTTCTTC

j_call: TRBJ1-1
v_call: TRBV5-6
clone_size: NA
d_call: TRBD1
cdr3_aa: CASSSLRKTGRTEAFF
cdr3_nt: TGTGCCAGCAGCTCCCTCAGGAAGACAGGGCGCACTGAAGCTTTCTTT

j_call: TRBJ1-5
v_call: TRBV4-1
clone_size: NA
d_call: NA
cdr3_aa: CASSQNQGGSNQPQHF
cdr3_nt: TGCGCCAGCAGCCAAAATCAAGGAGGGAGCAATCAGCCCCAGCATTTT

j_call: TRBJ2-7
v_call: TRBV28
clone_size: NA
d_call: NA
cdr3_aa: CASSQGAYEQYF
cdr3_nt: TGTGCCAGCAGTCAGGGTGCCTACGAGCAGTACTTC

j_call: TRBJ2-6
v_call: TRBV28
clone_size: NA
d_call: NA
cdr3_aa: CASSFDSGANVLTF
cdr3_nt: TGTGCCAGCAGTTTTGACTCTGGGGCCAACGTCCTGACTTTC

j_call: TRBJ2-7
v_call: TRBV27
clone_size: NA
d_call: NA
cdr3_aa: CASSGTLIHEQYF
cdr3_nt: TGTGCCAGCAGCGGGACTTTAATACACGAGCAGTACTTC

j_call: TRBJ1-1
v_call: TRBV7-3
clone_size: NA
d_call: NA
cdr3_aa: CASSLIGQMASDTEAFF
cdr3_nt: TGTGCCAGCAGCTTAATAGGACAGATGGCTTCCGACACTGAAGCTTTCTTT

j_call: TRBJ2-1
v_call: TRBV28
clone_size: NA
d_call: TRBD2
cdr3_aa: CASSPPSGTSVGHEQFF
cdr3_nt: TGTGCCAGCAGTCCACCCTCCGGGACTAGCGTCGGGCATGAGCAGTTCTTC

j_call: TRBJ1-2
v_call: TRBV29-1
clone_size: NA
d_call: TRBD1
cdr3_aa: CSVEDLGSPTGETNYGYTF
cdr3_nt: TGCAGCGTTGAAGATCTTGGCTCCCCGACAGGGGAAACTAACTATGGCTACACCTTC

j_call: TRBJ2-2
v_call: TRBV4-1
clone_size: few
d_call: NA
cdr3_aa: CASSQGDSGELFF
cdr3_nt: TGCGCCAGCAGCCAAGGGGACTCCGGGGAGCTGTTTTTT

j_call: TRBJ2-7
v_call: TRBV27
clone_size: few
d_call: TRBD1
cdr3_aa: CASTPGDRVGEQYF
cdr3_nt: TGTGCCAGCACCCCGGGGGACAGGGTCGGCGAGCAGTACTTC

j_call: TRBJ1-1
v_call: TRBV19
clone_size: NA
d_call: NA
cdr3_aa: CASSIRDGPMNTEAFF
cdr3_nt: TGTGCCAGTAGTATAAGGGACGGACCGATGAACACTGAAGCTTTCTTT

j_call: TRBJ2-7
v_call: TRBV29-1
clone_size: NA
d_call: NA
cdr3_aa: CSVAPSVPYEQYF
cdr3_nt: TGCAGCGTTGCTCCTAGCGTCCCCTACGAGCAGTACTTC

j_call: TRBJ1-4
v_call: TRBV10-3
clone_size: NA
d_call: NA
cdr3_aa: CAISSANEKLFF
cdr3_nt: TGTGCCATCTCGTCCGCTAATGAAAAACTGTTTTTT

j_call: TRBJ1-2
v_call: TRBV27
clone_size: NA
d_call: NA
cdr3_aa: CASSFGFNYGYTF
cdr3_nt: TGTGCCAGCAGTTTCGGTTTCAACTATGGCTACACCTTC

j_call: TRBJ2-3
v_call: TRBV4-2
clone_size: NA
d_call: TRBD1
cdr3_aa: CASSPTQGANTDTQYF
cdr3_nt: TGTGCCAGCAGCCCCACACAGGGGGCGAACACAGATACGCAGTATTTT

j_call: TRBJ2-2
v_call: TRBV4-1
clone_size: NA
d_call: NA
cdr3_aa: CASSQVGGGDGELFF
cdr3_nt: TGCGCCAGCAGCCAAGTAGGAGGGGGTGACGGGGAGCTGTTTTTT

j_call: TRBJ2-7
v_call: TRBV30
clone_size: NA
d_call: TRBD2
cdr3_aa: CAWSEVAGVSEQYF
cdr3_nt: TGTGCCTGGAGTGAGGTAGCGGGAGTTTCCGAGCAGTACTTC

j_call: TRBJ1-5
v_call: TRBV9
clone_size: many
d_call: NA
cdr3_aa: CASSVHNDQPQHF
cdr3_nt: TGTGCCAGCAGCGTCCACAACGATCAGCCCCAGCATTTT

j_call: TRBJ2-7
v_call: TRBV30
clone_size: NA
d_call: NA
cdr3_aa: CAWSRVRAYEQYF
cdr3_nt: TGTGCCTGGAGTCGGGTCAGGGCCTACGAGCAGTACTTC

j_call: TRBJ2-7
v_call: TRBV4-2
clone_size: few
d_call: TRBD2
cdr3_aa: CASSQVAASGGSYEQYF
cdr3_nt: TGTGCCAGCAGCCAAGTCGCGGCTAGCGGGGGATCCTACGAGCAGTACTTC